This T cell receptor (beta chain) was identified during a study of T-cell memory formation after mild COVID-19. Study results and caveats: Some SARS-CoV-2-responding clones were already detected in memory before infection. From day 15 to 85, contracting clones were balanced between CD4 and CD8, whereas later expanders leaned toward CD4+. Still unconfirmed is whether the second-wave clones peaking on day 37 recognized SARS-CoV-2.

Germline V lookup: CDR1 KGHDR, CDR2 SFDVKD. The CDR3 length is 13 residues. With 10 bases clipped from V and 7 bases from J, the junction kept 11 bases outside the gene matches. A word on this clonotype: Its matching antigen is unknown.

UMIs and sample barcodes were carried by the TCR alpha and TCR beta cDNA libraries that 5'RACE produced using constant-segment primers. TCRdb reprocessed the 5' RACE reads via MiXCR and lists one record per CDR3 protein. The sample consists of roughly 150,000 distinct CDR3 sequences, around 13% of them appearing once. The J gene is TRBJ1-2, the V gene TRBV24-1; 7 bases fit TRBD1. The sample comprised PBMCs or a T cell subset sorted from them (not recorded which). This TCR was recovered from an adult woman who had mild COVID-19 (a few samples of this study predate the infection). Cell type and time point are not known. The chain's CDR3 is CATEQGEGGGYTF. The CDR3 coding sequence is TGTGCCACTGAGCAGGGGGAAGGAGGTGGCTACACCTTC.